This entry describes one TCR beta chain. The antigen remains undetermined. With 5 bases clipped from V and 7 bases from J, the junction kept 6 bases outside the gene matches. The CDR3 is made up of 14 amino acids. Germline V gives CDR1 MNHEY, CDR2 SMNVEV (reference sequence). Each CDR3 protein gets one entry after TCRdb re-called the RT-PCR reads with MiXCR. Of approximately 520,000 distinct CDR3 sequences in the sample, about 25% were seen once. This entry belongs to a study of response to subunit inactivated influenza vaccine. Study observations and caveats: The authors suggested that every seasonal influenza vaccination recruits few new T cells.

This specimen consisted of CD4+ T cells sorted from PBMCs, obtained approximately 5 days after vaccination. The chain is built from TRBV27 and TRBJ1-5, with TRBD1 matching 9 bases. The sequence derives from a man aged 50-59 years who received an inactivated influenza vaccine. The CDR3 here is CASSPDRGDQPQHF. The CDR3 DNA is TGTGCCAGCAGTCCCGACAGGGGGGACCAGCCCCAGCATTTT.